The next 10 T cell receptor beta chains were all read from a single sample in a study of OX40 agonist ivuxolimab in advanced cancers. Libraries were constructed by the immunoSEQ multiplex PCR assay. TCRdb's version of the immuneACCESS table is confined to in-frame rearrangements and falls short of the full clone set. An unresolved V gene accounts for under half of the shortfall where checked; the remainder is of unknown origin. This sample lists 65,000 to 80,000 clones; about four fifths were detected once. Roughly 2% of the sample lies in the top ten. The sequencing used CD4+ or CD8+ T cells sorted from blood, collected in a trial of the OX40 agonist ivuxolimab. The receptors shown here come from an adult with an advanced solid tumor such as melanoma, head and neck, liver or kidney cancer.

This chain joins TRBV12-5 and TRBJ2-7; possibly TRBD2 for D (6 bases). The CDR3 spans 13 residues. The germline V gene encodes CDR1 LGHNT and CDR2 FRNRAP. V gave up 7 bases and J gave up 4 bases, with 14 bases separating them. The CDR3 DNA follows: TGTGCTAGTGTCTCCCAAGGAGGGTACGAGCAGTACTTC. It encodes CASVSQGGYEQYF.

CDR3: CASSLDGLAVNTGELFF. The CDR3 DNA reads TGTGCCAGCAGCTTAGACGGACTAGCGGTAAACACCGGGGAGCTGTTTTTT. This chain joins TRBV7-9 and TRBJ2-2; 10 bases match TRBD2. CDR1 and CDR2 (germline): SEHNR, FQNEAQ (reference sequence). V dropped 1 base and J dropped 2; count of bases not matched to a gene: 4. The CDR3 length is 17 residues. Full variable domain (remainder filled in from reference TRBV7-9 and TRBJ2-2): DTGVSQNPRHKITKRGQNVTFRCDPISEHNRLYWYRQTLGQGPEFLTYFQNEAQLEKSRLLSDRFSAERPKGSFSTLEIQRTEQGDSAMYLCASSLDGLAVNTGELFFGEGSRLTVL.

The gene calls are TRBV28 and TRBJ1-1; D not resolved. Germline lookup yields CDR1 MDHEN and CDR2 SYDVKM. The CDR3 sequence is 13 residues long. Trimming took 1 base from V and 6 from J, leaving 9 bases between them. The CDR3 DNA reads as TGTGCCAGCAGTTTATTGTTTGGCTCTGAAGCTTTCTTT. This translates into CASSLLFGSEAFF. Full variable domain (missing parts from reference TRBV28 and TRBJ1-1): DVKVTQSSRYLVKRTGEKVFLECVQDMDHENMFWYRQDPGLGLRLIYFSYDVKMKEKGDIPEGYSVSREKKERFSLILESASTNQTSMYLCASSLLFGSEAFFGQGTRLTVV.

The rearrangement uses TRBV5-1 and TRBJ1-2; 7 positions match TRBD1. Germline CDR1 reads SGHRS; CDR2 reads YFSETQ. The CDR3 spans 13 residues. Trimming removed 0 bases from V and 8 bases from J; junction bases left unmatched: 4. CDR3 region: CASSLDRGRGYTF. DNA for the CDR3: TGCGCCAGCAGCTTGGACAGGGGAAGGGGCTACACCTTC.

V is TRBV5-1 and J is TRBJ1-4; D gene ambiguous. The germline V gene has CDR1 SGHRS and CDR2 YFSETQ. The V end lost 0 bases, the J end lost 3 bases, and 6 bases lay between the germline ends. The length of the CDR3 is 14 residues. For the CDR3, the DNA is TGCGCCAGCAGCTTGGGCAGTGCTAATGAAAAACTGTTTTTT. This codes for CASSLGSANEKLFF. The entire variable domain, with the rest obtained from reference TRBV5-1 and TRBJ1-4, is as follows: KAGVTQTPRYLIKTRGQQVTLSCSPISGHRSVSWYQQTPGQGLQFLFEYFSETQRNKGNFPGRFSGRQFSNSRSEMNVSTLELGDSALYLCASSLGSANEKLFFGSGTQLSVL.

Of note for this clone: A clone one base away is much larger, so this may be a read error. This chain joins TRBV11-2 and TRBJ1-1; D gene uncertain. Germline CDR1 and CDR2: SGHAT and FQNNGV. The CDR3 is made up of 13 amino acids. The ends were cut back, 1 base at V and 1 base at J, with 4 bases in the middle. As DNA, the CDR3 is TGTGCCAGCAGCTTAGCAGCGAACACTGAAGCTTTCTTT. Translated, it gives CASSLAANTEAFF.

This clone was counted a single time. The chain carries TRBV19 and TRBJ2-3; 11 bases fit TRBD2. Germline CDR1 LNHDA, CDR2 SQIVND (reference sequence). The CDR3 has 16 residues. The trim removed 3 bases at V and 7 bases at J, leaving 9 bases unmatched. CDR3 amino acids: CASSIFSGRAKNTQYF. The CDR3 DNA sequence: TGTGCCAGTAGTATTTTTAGCGGGAGGGCCAAAAATACGCAGTATTTT.

The chain couples TRBV10-3 to TRBJ1-1; no definite D call. V lost 0 bases, J lost 8 bases, and 10 bases lay in between. The CDR3 runs 13 residues. The germline gives CDR1 ENHRY, CDR2 SYGVKD. CDR3 nucleotides: TGTGCCATCAGTGAGTCCGGTAGGCAGGAAGCTTTCTTT. It specifies CAISESGRQEAFF.

The J gene is TRBJ1-6, the V gene TRBV7-2; 9 positions agree with TRBD1. CDR3 size: 16 residues. Germline trimming cut 1 base from V and 9 bases from J; bases unmatched to any gene: 7. Germline values: CDR1 SGHTA, CDR2 FQGNSA. CDR3 region: CASSLVLGTGTSPLHF. CDR3 DNA: TGTGCCAGCAGCTTAGTTTTGGGGACAGGGACTTCACCCCTCCACTTT.

The V and J genes are TRBV19 and TRBJ1-2, with 7 positions matching TRBD1. This CDR3 is 14 amino acids long. Unmatched junction bases numbered 8, after V lost 6 bases and J lost 4 bases. Looked up from germline, CDR1 is LNHDA and CDR2 is SQIVND (reference sequence). The CDR3 is CASSRQGSSYGYTF. DNA of the CDR3: TGTGCCAGTAGCCGACAGGGATCAAGCTATGGCTACACCTTC.